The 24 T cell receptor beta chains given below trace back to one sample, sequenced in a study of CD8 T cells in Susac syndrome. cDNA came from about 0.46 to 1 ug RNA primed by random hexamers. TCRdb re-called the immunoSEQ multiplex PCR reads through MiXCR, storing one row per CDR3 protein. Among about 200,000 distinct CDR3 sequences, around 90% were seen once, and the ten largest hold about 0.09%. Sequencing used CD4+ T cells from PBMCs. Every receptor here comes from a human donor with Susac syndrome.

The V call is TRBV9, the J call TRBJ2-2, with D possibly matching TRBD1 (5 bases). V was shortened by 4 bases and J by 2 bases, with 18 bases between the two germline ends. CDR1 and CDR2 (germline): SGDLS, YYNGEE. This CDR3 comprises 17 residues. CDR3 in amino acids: CASSPQLGQANTGELFF. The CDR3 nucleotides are TGTGCCAGCAGCCCACAGCTGGGGCAGGCCAACACCGGGGAGCTGTTTTTT.

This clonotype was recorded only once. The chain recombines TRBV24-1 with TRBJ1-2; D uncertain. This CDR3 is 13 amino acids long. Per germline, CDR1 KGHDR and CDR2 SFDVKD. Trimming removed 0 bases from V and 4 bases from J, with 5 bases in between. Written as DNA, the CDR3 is TGTGCCACCAGTGATTTGAGATTCTATGGCTACACCTTC. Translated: CATSDLRFYGYTF.

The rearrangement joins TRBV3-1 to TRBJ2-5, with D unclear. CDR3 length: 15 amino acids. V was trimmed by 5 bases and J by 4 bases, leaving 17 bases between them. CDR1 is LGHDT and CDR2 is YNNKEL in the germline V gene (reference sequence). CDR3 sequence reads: CASSFSRTAAETQYF. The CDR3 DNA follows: TGTGCCAGCAGCTTCTCAAGGACCGCAGCAGAGACCCAGTACTTC.

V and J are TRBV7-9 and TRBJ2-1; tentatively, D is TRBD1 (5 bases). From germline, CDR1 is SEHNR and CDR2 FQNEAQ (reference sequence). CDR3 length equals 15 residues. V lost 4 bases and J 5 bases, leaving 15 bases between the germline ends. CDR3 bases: TGTGCCAGCAGCTCCCTCCTTAAGGGGAACAATGAGCAGTTCTTC. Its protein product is CASSSLLKGNNEQFF.

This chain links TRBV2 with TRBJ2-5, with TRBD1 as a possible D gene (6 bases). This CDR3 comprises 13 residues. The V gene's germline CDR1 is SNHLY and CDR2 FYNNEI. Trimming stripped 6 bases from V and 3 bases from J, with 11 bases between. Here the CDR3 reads CASRPDRKETQYF. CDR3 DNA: TGTGCCAGCAGACCAGACAGGAAAGAGACCCAGTACTTC.

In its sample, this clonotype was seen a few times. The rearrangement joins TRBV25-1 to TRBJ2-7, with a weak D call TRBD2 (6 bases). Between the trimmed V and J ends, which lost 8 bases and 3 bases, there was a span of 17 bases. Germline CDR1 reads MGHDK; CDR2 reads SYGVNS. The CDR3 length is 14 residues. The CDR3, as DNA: TGTGCCAGCGCCCCTCTGGGAGGAGGCTACGAGCAGTACTTC. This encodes CASAPLGGGYEQYF.

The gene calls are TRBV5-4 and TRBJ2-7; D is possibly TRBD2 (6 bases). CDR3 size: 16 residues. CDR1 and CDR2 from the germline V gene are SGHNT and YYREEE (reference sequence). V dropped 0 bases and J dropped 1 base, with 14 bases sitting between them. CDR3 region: CASSLGTSQPSYEQYF. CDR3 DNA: TGTGCCAGCAGCTTGGGTACTAGCCAACCATCCTACGAGCAGTACTTC.

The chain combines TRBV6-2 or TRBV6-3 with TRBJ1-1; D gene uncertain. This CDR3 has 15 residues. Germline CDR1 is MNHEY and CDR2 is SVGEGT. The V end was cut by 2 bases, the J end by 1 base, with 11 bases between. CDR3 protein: CASSYPRTGNTEAFF. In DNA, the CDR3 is TGTGCCAGCAGTTACCCACGGACGGGGAACACTGAAGCTTTCTTT.

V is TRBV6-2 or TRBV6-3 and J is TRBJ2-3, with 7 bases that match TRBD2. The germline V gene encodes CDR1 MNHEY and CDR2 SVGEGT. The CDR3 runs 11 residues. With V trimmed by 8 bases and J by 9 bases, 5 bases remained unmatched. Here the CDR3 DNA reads TGTGCCAGCCTGGGGCGGGGGACGCAGTATTTT. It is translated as CASLGRGTQYF.

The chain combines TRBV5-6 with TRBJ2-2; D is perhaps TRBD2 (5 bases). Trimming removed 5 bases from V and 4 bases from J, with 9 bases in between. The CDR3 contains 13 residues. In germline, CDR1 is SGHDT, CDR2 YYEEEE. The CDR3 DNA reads TGTGCCAGCAGAAGCGAGGGCACCGGGGAGCTGTTTTTT. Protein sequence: CASRSEGTGELFF.

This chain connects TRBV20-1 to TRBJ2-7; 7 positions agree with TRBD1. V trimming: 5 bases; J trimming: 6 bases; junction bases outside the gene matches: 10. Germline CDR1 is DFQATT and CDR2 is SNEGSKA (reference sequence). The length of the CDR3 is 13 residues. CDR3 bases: TGCAGTGCTTCCGGGACAGCCCCTAGCGAGCAGTACTTC. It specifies CSASGTAPSEQYF.

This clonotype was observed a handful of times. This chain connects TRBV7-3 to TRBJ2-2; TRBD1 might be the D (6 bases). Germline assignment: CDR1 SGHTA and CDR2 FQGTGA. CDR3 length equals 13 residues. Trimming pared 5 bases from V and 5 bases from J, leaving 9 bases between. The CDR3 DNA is TGTGCCAGCAGCCCACAGGGTACCGGGGAGCTGTTTTTT. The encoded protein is CASSPQGTGELFF.

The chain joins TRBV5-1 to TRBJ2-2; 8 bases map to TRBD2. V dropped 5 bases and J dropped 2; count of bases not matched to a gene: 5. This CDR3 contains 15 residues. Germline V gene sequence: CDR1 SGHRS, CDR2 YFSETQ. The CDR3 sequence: CASRPLAENTGELFF. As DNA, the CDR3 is TGCGCCAGCAGGCCACTAGCGGAAAACACCGGGGAGCTGTTTTTT.

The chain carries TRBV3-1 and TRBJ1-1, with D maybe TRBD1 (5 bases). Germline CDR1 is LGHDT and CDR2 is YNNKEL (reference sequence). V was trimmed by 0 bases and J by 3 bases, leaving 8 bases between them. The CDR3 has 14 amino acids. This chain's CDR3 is CASSQDDSHTEAFF. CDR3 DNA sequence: TGTGCCAGCAGCCAAGATGACAGCCACACTGAAGCTTTCTTT.

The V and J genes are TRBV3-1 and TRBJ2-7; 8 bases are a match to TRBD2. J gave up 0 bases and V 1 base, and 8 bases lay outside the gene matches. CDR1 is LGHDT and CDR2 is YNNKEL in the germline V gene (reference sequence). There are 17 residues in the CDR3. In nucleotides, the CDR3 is TGTGCCAGCAGCCAAGGTACCGGGACTAGTGTCTCCTACGAGCAGTACTTC. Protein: CASSQGTGTSVSYEQYF.

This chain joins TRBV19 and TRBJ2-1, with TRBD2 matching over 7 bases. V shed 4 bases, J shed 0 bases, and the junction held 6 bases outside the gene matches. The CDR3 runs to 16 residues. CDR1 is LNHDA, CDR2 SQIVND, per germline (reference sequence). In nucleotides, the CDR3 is TGTGCCAGTAGTACGGGACTACCAAGCTCCTACAATGAGCAGTTCTTC. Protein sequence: CASSTGLPSSYNEQFF. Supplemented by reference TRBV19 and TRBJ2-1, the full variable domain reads DGGITQSPKYLFRKEGQNVTLSCEQNLNHDAMYWYRQDPGQGLRLIYYSQIVNDFQKGDIAEGYSVSREKKESFPLTVTSAQKNPTAFYLCASSTGLPSSYNEQFFGPGTRLTVL.

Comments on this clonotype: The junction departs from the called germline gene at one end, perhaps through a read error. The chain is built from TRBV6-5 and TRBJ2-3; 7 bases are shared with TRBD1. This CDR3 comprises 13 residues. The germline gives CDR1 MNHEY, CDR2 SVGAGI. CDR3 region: CASGKQGTDTQYF. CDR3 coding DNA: TGTGCCAGCGGTAAACAGGGGACAGACACGCAGTATTTT.

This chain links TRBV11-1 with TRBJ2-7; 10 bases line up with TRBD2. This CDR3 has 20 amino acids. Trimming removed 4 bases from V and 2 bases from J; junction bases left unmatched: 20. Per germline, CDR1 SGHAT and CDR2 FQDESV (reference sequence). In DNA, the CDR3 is TGTGCCAGCAGCTCTCAACCCATGGGACTAGCGCTTTCCCTTACCTACGAGCAGTACTTC. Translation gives CASSSQPMGLALSLTYEQYF.

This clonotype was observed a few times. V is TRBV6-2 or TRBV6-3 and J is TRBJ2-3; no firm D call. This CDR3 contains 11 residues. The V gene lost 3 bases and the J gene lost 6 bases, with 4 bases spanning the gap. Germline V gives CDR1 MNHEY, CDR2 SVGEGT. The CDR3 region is CASSYPDTQYF. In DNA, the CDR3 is TGTGCCAGCAGTTATCCCGATACGCAGTATTTT.

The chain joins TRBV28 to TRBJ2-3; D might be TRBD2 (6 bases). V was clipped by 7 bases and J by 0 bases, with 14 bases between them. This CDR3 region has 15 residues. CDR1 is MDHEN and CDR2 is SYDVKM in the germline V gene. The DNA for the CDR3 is TGTGCCAGCACCCTGATTAGCGGTAGCACAGATACGCAGTATTTT. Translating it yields CASTLISGSTDTQYF.

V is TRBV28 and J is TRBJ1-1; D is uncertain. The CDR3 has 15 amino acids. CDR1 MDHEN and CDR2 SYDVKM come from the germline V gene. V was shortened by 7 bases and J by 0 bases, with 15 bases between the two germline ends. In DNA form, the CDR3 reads TGTGCCAGCACGGATAGAGTTCTCATGAACACTGAAGCTTTCTTT. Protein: CASTDRVLMNTEAFF.

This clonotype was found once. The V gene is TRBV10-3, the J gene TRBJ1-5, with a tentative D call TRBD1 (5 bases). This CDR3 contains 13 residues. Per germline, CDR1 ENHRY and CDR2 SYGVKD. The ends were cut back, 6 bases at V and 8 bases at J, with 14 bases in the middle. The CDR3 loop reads CAIRGTAWEPQHF. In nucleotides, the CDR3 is TGTGCCATCAGGGGGACGGCTTGGGAGCCCCAGCATTTT.

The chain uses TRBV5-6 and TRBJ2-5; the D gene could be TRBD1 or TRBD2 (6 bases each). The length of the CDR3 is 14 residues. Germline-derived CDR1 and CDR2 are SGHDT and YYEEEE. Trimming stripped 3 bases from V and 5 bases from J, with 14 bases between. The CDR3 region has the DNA TGTGCCAGCAGCTGGGGGCGGGAATGGGAGACCCAGTACTTC. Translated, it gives CASSWGREWETQYF. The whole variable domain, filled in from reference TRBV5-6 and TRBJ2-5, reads DAGVTQSPTHLIKTRGQQVTLRCSPKSGHDTVSWYQQALGQGPQFIFQYYEEEERQRGNFPDRFSGHQFPNYSSELNVNALLLGDSALYLCASSWGREWETQYFGPGTRLLVL.

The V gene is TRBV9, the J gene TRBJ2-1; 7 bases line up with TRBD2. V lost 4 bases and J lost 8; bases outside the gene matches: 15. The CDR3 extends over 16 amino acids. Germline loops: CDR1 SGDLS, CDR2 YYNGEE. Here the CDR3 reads CASSTSGVGRGDEQFF. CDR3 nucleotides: TGTGCCAGCAGCACAAGCGGGGTCGGCCGTGGCGATGAGCAGTTCTTC.